Here is one T cell receptor (beta chain) with its context. Antigen unknown. Isolated PBMCs totaled at least 7 million in each sample. Extraction of total RNA produced a minimum of 5 micrograms from each sample. These data originate in a study of blood T cells in healthy people across ages. V lost 6 bases, J lost 4 bases, and 9 bases lay in between. The CDR3 totals 11 residues. Germline V CDR1 and CDR2: SQVTM, ANQGSEA. Study-wide points: The recorded TCR beta diversity per million T cells decreased in a roughly linear manner with age.

A second PCR, run for roughly 7 to 11 cycles, used a sample-barcoded 5' primer plus a J-beta primer mix. TCRdb fed the 5' RACE reads into MiXCR, producing one record per CDR3 protein. Here the sample spans about 700,000 distinct CDR3 sequences, about 32% being singletons. The chain joins TRBV29-1 to TRBJ1-1; no firm D call. Material: blood. The TCR was taken from a woman of 80 years or more in good health. CDR3 sequence reads: CSVNQPTEAFF. CDR3 bases: TGCAGCGTAAATCAACCCACTGAAGCTTTCTTT.